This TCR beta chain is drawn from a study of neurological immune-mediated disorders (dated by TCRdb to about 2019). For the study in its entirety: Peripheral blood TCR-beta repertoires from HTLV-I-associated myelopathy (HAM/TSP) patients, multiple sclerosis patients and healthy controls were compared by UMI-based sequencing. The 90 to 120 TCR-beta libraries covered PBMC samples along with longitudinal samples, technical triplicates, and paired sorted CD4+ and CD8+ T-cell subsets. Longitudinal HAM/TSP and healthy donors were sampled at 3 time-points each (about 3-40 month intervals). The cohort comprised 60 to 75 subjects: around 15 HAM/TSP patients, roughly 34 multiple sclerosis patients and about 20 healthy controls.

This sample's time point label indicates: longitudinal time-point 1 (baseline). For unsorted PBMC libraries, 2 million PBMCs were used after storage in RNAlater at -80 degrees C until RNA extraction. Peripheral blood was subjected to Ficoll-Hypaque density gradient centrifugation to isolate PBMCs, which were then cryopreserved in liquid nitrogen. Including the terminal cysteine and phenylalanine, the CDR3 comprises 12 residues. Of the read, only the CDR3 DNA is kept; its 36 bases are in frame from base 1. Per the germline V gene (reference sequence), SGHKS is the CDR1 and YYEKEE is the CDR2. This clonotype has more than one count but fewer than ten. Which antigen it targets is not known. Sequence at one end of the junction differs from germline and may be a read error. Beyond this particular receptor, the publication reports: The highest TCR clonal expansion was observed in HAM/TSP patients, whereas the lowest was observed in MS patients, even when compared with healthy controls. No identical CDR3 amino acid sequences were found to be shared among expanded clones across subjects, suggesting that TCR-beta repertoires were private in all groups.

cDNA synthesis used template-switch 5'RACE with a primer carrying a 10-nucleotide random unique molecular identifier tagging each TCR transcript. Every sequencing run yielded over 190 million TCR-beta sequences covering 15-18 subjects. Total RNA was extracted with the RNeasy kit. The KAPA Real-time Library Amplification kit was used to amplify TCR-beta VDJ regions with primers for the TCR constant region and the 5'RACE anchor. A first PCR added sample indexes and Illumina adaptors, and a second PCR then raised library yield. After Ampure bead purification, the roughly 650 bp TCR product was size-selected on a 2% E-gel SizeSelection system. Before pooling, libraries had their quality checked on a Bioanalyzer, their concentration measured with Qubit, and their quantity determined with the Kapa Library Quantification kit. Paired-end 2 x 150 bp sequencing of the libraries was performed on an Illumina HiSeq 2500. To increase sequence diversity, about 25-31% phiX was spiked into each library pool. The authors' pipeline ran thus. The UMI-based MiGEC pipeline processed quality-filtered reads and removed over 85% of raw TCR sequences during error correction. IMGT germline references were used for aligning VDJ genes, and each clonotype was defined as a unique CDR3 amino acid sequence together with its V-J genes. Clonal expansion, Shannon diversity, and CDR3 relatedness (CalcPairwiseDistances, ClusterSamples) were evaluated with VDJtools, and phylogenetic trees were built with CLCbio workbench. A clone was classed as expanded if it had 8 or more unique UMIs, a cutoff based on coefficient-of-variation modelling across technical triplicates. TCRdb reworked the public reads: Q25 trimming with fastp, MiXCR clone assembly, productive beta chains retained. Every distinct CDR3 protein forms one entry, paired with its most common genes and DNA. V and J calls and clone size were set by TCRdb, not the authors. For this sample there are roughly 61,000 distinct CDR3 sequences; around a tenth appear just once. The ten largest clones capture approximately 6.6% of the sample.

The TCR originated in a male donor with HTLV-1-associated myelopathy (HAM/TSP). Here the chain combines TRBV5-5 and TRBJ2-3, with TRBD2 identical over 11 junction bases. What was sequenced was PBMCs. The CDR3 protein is CASSLGLAGGSF. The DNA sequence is TGTGCCAGCAGCTTGGGCCTAGCGGGGGGCAGTTTT.